One sample yielded the 16 T cell receptor beta chains listed below, sequenced in a study of T cell responses to AZD1222 COVID-19 vaccine. The table came from immunoSEQ multiplex PCR; TCRdb's copy has only in-frame clones and leaves some out. The repertoire includes 45,000 to 55,000 clones, under 90% of them detected once, and 10% sits in the top ten. The specimen comprised peripheral blood, sampled on day 0 of AZD1222 vaccination. These receptors originate from an adult in good health.

This chain links TRBV7-2 with TRBJ1-4, with TRBD1 as a possible D gene (5 bases). The V end was cut by 3 bases, the J end by 5 bases, with 16 bases between. Germline assignment: CDR1 SGHTA and CDR2 FQGNSA. The length of the CDR3 is 16 residues. The CDR3 bases are TGTGCCAGCAGCTTTTCTACCGGGACGTCGAATGAAAAACTGTTTTTT. Translated: CASSFSTGTSNEKLFF.

V and J are TRBV5-1 and TRBJ2-5, with D tentatively TRBD2 (6 bases). Trimming took off 7 bases at V and 2 bases at J, with 12 bases between the two ends. The CDR3 spans 13 residues. Germline loops: CDR1 SGHRS, CDR2 YFSETQ. Here the CDR3 reads CASSAEGQETQYF. CDR3 in DNA: TGCGCCAGCTCGGCGGAGGGACAAGAGACCCAGTACTTC.

By share, this clone ranks as medium-sized. The chain uses TRBV14 and TRBJ1-6; D gene uncertain. The CDR3 sequence is 14 residues long. V lost 1 base and J 4 bases, leaving 5 bases between the germline ends. Germline loops: CDR1 SGHDN, CDR2 FVKESK. The CDR3 loop is CASSQVVYNSPLHF. The CDR3, as DNA: TGTGCCAGCAGCCAAGTGGTTTATAATTCACCCCTCCACTTT.

The CDR3 loop is CASRELMNTEAFF. The CDR3 DNA follows: TGTGCCAGCAGGGAGTTGATGAACACTGAAGCTTTCTTT. The chain uses TRBV2 and TRBJ1-1; no clear D gene. The CDR3 runs 13 residues. V lost 6 bases and J 0 bases, leaving 8 bases between the germline ends. CDR1 is SNHLY and CDR2 is FYNNEI in the germline V gene.

The V gene is TRBV14, the J gene TRBJ2-2; 14 nucleotides match TRBD2. V was clipped by 4 bases and J by 9 bases; unmatched bases: 7. Germline V gene sequence: CDR1 SGHDN, CDR2 FVKESK. This CDR3 comprises 16 residues. The CDR3 coding sequence is TGTGCCAGCAGCCCGGGACTAGCGGGAGTAGCGCGGGAGCTGTTTTTT. This sequence encodes CASSPGLAGVARELFF.

The rearrangement joins TRBV5-5 to TRBJ2-7; 11 bases fit TRBD2. Per the germline V gene, CDR1 is SGHKS and CDR2 is YYEKEE (reference sequence). V was pared by 4 bases and J by 2 bases, with 2 bases of the junction left unmatched. CDR3 length equals 14 residues. Here the CDR3 DNA reads TGTGCCAGCAGCCTAGCGGGAGGTACCTACGAGCAGTACTTC. Translating gives CASSLAGGTYEQYF.

The CDR3 region has the DNA TGTGCCAGCAGCACCATGGGACAGGGGCTCACTGAAGCTTTCTTT. It translates to CASSTMGQGLTEAFF. The chain uses TRBV7-3 and TRBJ1-1; 10 bases align to TRBD1. The CDR3 covers 15 residues. V dropped 5 bases and J dropped 4; count of bases not matched to a gene: 7. CDR1 and CDR2 from the germline V gene are SGHTA and FQGTGA.

The rearrangement links TRBV9 to TRBJ2-3, with 8 bases identical to TRBD2. The CDR3 contains 16 residues. V shed 4 bases, J shed 4 bases, and the junction held 11 bases outside the gene matches. From germline, CDR1 is SGDLS and CDR2 YYNGEE. Here the CDR3 DNA reads TGTGCCAGCAGCTTCCGGGGGGGCGAGGTCGCAGATACGCAGTATTTT. It yields the protein CASSFRGGEVADTQYF.

J is TRBJ2-7 and V is TRBV28; TRBD1 matches at 9 bases. V was pared by 6 bases and J by 2 bases, with 5 bases of the junction left unmatched. In germline, CDR1 is MDHEN, CDR2 SYDVKM. This CDR3 has 14 residues. CDR3 bases: TGTGCCAGCAGACCGGGGGACAGGGCCTACGAGCAGTACTTC. Its protein is CASRPGDRAYEQYF.

This clone has just a few counts. This sequence joins TRBV4-1 and TRBJ1-2; D gene unclear. CDR1 and CDR2 (germline): MGHRA, YSYEKL. The CDR3 is 12 residues long. The V end lost 9 bases, the J end lost 0 bases, and 8 bases lay between the germline ends. Here the CDR3 reads CARPLPNYGYTF. The CDR3 bases are TGCGCCAGGCCCCTCCCTAACTATGGCTACACCTTC.

The V gene is TRBV6-4, the J gene TRBJ1-1, with D possibly TRBD1 on 5 matching bases. V was shortened by 0 bases and J by 7 bases, with 12 bases between the two germline ends. The length of the CDR3 is 14 residues. Germline loops: CDR1 MRHNA, CDR2 SNTAGT. The CDR3 reads CASSDSGVGSEAFF. The CDR3 DNA is TGTGCCAGCAGTGACTCGGGGGTGGGGAGTGAAGCTTTCTTT.

The V gene is TRBV15, the J gene TRBJ2-1; D is unclear. The CDR3 length is 15 residues. Germline CDR1 and CDR2: LNHNV and YYDKDF (reference sequence). Trimming shortened V by 5 bases and J by 0 bases, and 11 bases separated the two germline ends. CDR3 sequence reads: CATSGLMGSYNEQFF. The CDR3 DNA follows: TGTGCCACCAGCGGCCTAATGGGCTCCTACAATGAGCAGTTCTTC.

The chain is built from TRBV5-5 and TRBJ1-2; maybe TRBD1 (5 bases). V lost 0 bases to trimming and J lost 8 bases, with 20 bases between them. Germline CDR1 reads SGHKS; CDR2 reads YYEKEE (reference sequence). This CDR3 is built from 16 residues. The CDR3 DNA reads as TGTGCCAGCAGCTTGGAAAACCAGGGACCCACTAGAGGCTACACCTTC. Translating it yields CASSLENQGPTRGYTF.

V and J are TRBV11-3 and TRBJ2-2; 8 nucleotides agree with TRBD1. The CDR3 covers 17 residues. V lost 5 bases and J lost 0; bases outside the gene matches: 8. Germline V gene data show CDR1 as SGHNT and CDR2 as YENEEA. CDR3 sequence reads: CASSHETGATNTGELFF. The CDR3 bases are TGTGCCAGCAGCCATGAGACAGGGGCTACGAACACCGGGGAGCTGTTTTTT.

The V gene is TRBV2, the J gene TRBJ2-2; D is ambiguous. Germline V lookup: CDR1 SNHLY, CDR2 FYNNEI. This CDR3 comprises 15 residues. V was pared by 4 bases and J by 5 bases, with 14 bases between. The CDR3 loop reads CASSGAGGRTGELFF. For the CDR3, the DNA is TGTGCCAGCAGTGGTGCAGGCGGACGGACCGGGGAGCTGTTTTTT.

This chain connects TRBV28 to TRBJ2-2, with a possible D match to TRBD1 (5 bases). The germline V and J ends were trimmed by 7 bases and 4 bases, with 13 bases remaining between them. From germline, CDR1 is MDHEN and CDR2 SYDVKM. CDR3 length: 14 residues. The CDR3 nucleotides are TGTGCCAGCACCAAGATCAGGGTCACCGGGGAGCTGTTTTTT. Translation gives CASTKIRVTGELFF.